The 28 T cell receptor beta chains below were found in one sample sequenced in a study of blood T cell repertoires in COVID-19. Method: immunoSEQ multiplex PCR; TCRdb's copy keeps in-frame clones and lacks some. The sample shows about 170,000 clones, 84% of them seen only once. Sequenced material: peripheral blood. The receptor set was obtained from a woman of 80 years or more with COVID-19, enrolled during active disease.

This sequence joins TRBV19 and TRBJ1-5, with D unresolved. The germline V gene encodes CDR1 LNHDA and CDR2 SQIVND (reference sequence). The V end lost 1 base, the J end lost 5 bases, and 12 bases lay between the germline ends. CDR3 length: 15 residues. The CDR3 reads CASSIVWRKDQPQHF. The CDR3 bases are TGTGCCAGTAGTATAGTGTGGCGGAAAGATCAGCCCCAGCATTTT.

This clone was observed a handful of times. The V call is TRBV7-3, the J call TRBJ1-6; D is possibly TRBD1 (5 bases). This CDR3 contains 15 residues. Germline V CDR1 and CDR2: SGHTA, FQGTGA. V was shortened by 1 base and J by 8 bases, with 12 bases between the two germline ends. The CDR3 reads CASSLMARADSPLHF. The CDR3 region has the DNA TGTGCCAGCAGCTTAATGGCCAGGGCTGATTCACCCCTCCACTTT.

This chain joins TRBV10-3 and TRBJ2-7; 9 bases are a match to TRBD1. Germline V gene data show CDR1 as ENHRY and CDR2 as SYGVKD. V gave up 7 bases and J gave up 6 bases; unmatched junction bases: 4. This CDR3 contains 12 residues. CDR3 region: CAITRDRAEQYF. CDR3 sequence (DNA): TGTGCCATCACCAGGGACAGGGCCGAGCAGTACTTC.

This clone has a handful of counts. The J gene is TRBJ2-7, the V gene TRBV7-2; no clear D. CDR3 length: 13 residues. The V gene lost 5 bases and the J gene lost 13 bases, with 21 bases spanning the gap. Looked up from germline, CDR1 is SGHTA and CDR2 is FQGNSA. In DNA, the CDR3 is TGTGCCAGCAGCCTAGAACGATCCGACTCCTGCTACTTC. Amino acid sequence: CASSLERSDSCYF. Filled out from reference TRBV7-2 and TRBJ2-7, the complete variable domain reads GAGVSQSPSNKVTEKGKDVELRCDPISGHTALYWYRQSLGQGLEFLIYFQGNSAPDKSGLPSDRFSAERTGGSVSTLTIQRTQQEDSAVYLCASSLERSDSCYFGPGTRLTVT.

The chain employs TRBV27 and TRBJ2-7, with 8 bases that match TRBD1. Trimming removed 6 bases from V and 4 bases from J; junction bases left unmatched: 11. This CDR3 comprises 15 residues. In germline, CDR1 is MNHEY, CDR2 SMNVEV (reference sequence). CDR3 in amino acids: CASSLTATGVYEQYF. The CDR3 coding sequence is TGTGCCAGCAGCCTTACAGCGACAGGGGTATACGAGCAGTACTTC.

The rearrangement links TRBV28 to TRBJ2-7; D may be TRBD2 (6 bases). This CDR3 has 16 amino acids. Germline assignment: CDR1 MDHEN and CDR2 SYDVKM. Trimming took off 5 bases at V and 0 bases at J, with 17 bases between the two ends. The CDR3 DNA sequence: TGTGCCAGCAGTACCCCGGGACTTATTAGCTCCTACGAGCAGTACTTC. Translated, it gives CASSTPGLISSYEQYF.

This chain links TRBV14 with TRBJ2-7; D gene unclear. V was shortened by 2 bases and J by 1 base, with 12 bases between the two germline ends. Germline lookup yields CDR1 SGHDN and CDR2 FVKESK. The CDR3 consists of 15 residues. CDR3 loop: CASSQYGSSSYEQYF. In DNA, the CDR3 is TGTGCCAGCAGCCAATATGGCTCCTCGTCCTACGAGCAGTACTTC.

This chain joins TRBV7-9 and TRBJ2-2; TRBD1 matches at 9 bases. Trimming cost V 5 bases and J 3 bases; bases outside gene matches: 4. Germline values: CDR1 SEHNR, CDR2 FQNEAQ (reference sequence). This CDR3 comprises 15 residues. The CDR3 DNA is TGTGCCAGCAGCACCGGACAGGGGTACACCGGGGAGCTGTTTTTT. Its protein product is CASSTGQGYTGELFF.

This clone was recorded a few times. The rearrangement uses TRBV7-2 and TRBJ1-6; weak D call: TRBD1 (6 bases). CDR1 is SGHTA and CDR2 is FQGNSA in the germline V gene. V was clipped by 5 bases and J by 6 bases, with 14 bases between them. The CDR3 loop spans 15 amino acids. CDR3 residues: CASSRTGTSNSPLHF. For the CDR3, the DNA is TGTGCCAGCAGCCGGACCGGGACATCTAATTCACCCCTCCACTTT.

This clone was recorded many times. The chain has TRBV19 and TRBJ2-7, with D tentatively TRBD1 (7 bases). Germline loops: CDR1 LNHDA, CDR2 SQIVND (reference sequence). V was clipped by 4 bases and J by 2 bases, with 15 bases between them. The CDR3 spans 15 residues. CDR3 sequence: CASSTRQGGPYEQYF. CDR3 coding DNA: TGTGCCAGTAGTACCAGACAGGGAGGCCCCTACGAGCAGTACTTC.

The chain couples TRBV2 to TRBJ2-5, with TRBD2 identical over 11 bases. The CDR3 covers 15 residues. V trimming: 3 bases; J trimming: 5 bases; junction bases outside the gene matches: 5. From germline, CDR1 is SNHLY and CDR2 FYNNEI. CDR3 sequence: CASSDLPSGRETQYF. CDR3 coding DNA: TGTGCCAGCAGTGATTTGCCTAGCGGGAGGGAGACCCAGTACTTC.

The V gene is TRBV11-2, the J gene TRBJ2-5; TRBD2 agrees at 10 bases. V gave up 2 bases and J gave up 4 bases; unmatched junction bases: 7. Germline CDR1 is SGHAT and CDR2 is FQNNGV. This CDR3 contains 16 residues. CDR3 region: CASSLNSGGPGETQYF. The CDR3 DNA sequence: TGTGCCAGCAGCTTAAATAGCGGGGGGCCAGGAGAGACCCAGTACTTC.

This chain links TRBV19 with TRBJ2-4, with 10 bases matching TRBD1. V trimming: 0 bases; J trimming: 1 base; junction bases outside the gene matches: 6. CDR1 and CDR2 (germline): LNHDA, SQIVND (reference sequence). The CDR3 runs to 18 residues. The CDR3 is CASSIDGRQGAAKNIQYF. CDR3 nucleotides: TGTGCCAGTAGTATAGATGGGCGACAGGGGGCCGCCAAAAACATTCAGTACTTC. The full variable domain, with the rest looked up from reference TRBV19 and TRBJ2-4, is DGGITQSPKYLFRKEGQNVTLSCEQNLNHDAMYWYRQDPGQGLRLIYYSQIVNDFQKGDIAEGYSVSREKKESFPLTVTSAQKNPTAFYLCASSIDGRQGAAKNIQYFGAGTRLSVL.

Here the CDR3 reads CASSSGFSRNTGELFF. The CDR3 DNA is TGTGCCAGCAGCTCCGGGTTTTCCAGAAACACCGGGGAGCTGTTTTTT. The V call is TRBV5-8, the J call TRBJ2-2; unclear D gene. This CDR3 comprises 16 residues. Germline V gene data show CDR1 as SGHTS and CDR2 as YDEGEE. Trimming removed 3 bases at V and 2 bases at J, with 14 bases between. The entire variable domain, with the rest obtained from reference TRBV5-8 and TRBJ2-2, is as follows: EAGVTQSPTHLIKTRGQQATLRCSPISGHTSVYWYQQALGLGLQFLLWYDEGEERNRGNFPPRFSGRQFPNYSSELNVNALELEDSALYLCASSSGFSRNTGELFFGEGSRLTVL.

The rearrangement links TRBV30 to TRBJ2-1; D may be TRBD2 (5 bases). CDR1 is GTSNPN, CDR2 SVGIG, per germline (reference sequence). The CDR3 has 14 residues. Trimming pared 2 bases from V and 8 bases from J, leaving 16 bases between. The CDR3 protein is CAWSSGSRRHEQFF. The CDR3, as DNA: TGTGCCTGGAGTTCGGGGTCCCGAAGGCATGAGCAGTTCTTC.

This chain uses TRBV7-2 with TRBJ2-7; 9 bases fit TRBD2. Losses at the gene ends were 0 bases for V and 6 bases for J; bases not matched to a gene: 6. The CDR3 is 15 amino acids. Germline CDR1 is SGHTA and CDR2 is FQGNSA. CDR3 loop: CASSLAAGGPFEQYF. In nucleotides, the CDR3 is TGTGCCAGCAGCTTAGCGGCGGGGGGGCCTTTCGAGCAGTACTTC.

The chain carries TRBV5-1 and TRBJ2-7; 11 bases line up with TRBD2. Germline V gene sequence: CDR1 SGHRS, CDR2 YFSETQ. The CDR3 contains 17 residues. The ends lost 0 bases at V and 1 base at J; junction bases unmatched: 6. Here the CDR3 reads CASSLGTSGWKSYEQYF. CDR3 sequence (DNA): TGCGCCAGCAGCTTGGGGACTAGCGGGTGGAAATCCTACGAGCAGTACTTC.

The genes are TRBV28 and TRBJ2-7, with 8 bases identical to TRBD1. V lost 5 bases to trimming and J lost 7 bases; unmatched junction nucleotides: 19. There are 17 residues in the CDR3. Germline V lookup: CDR1 MDHEN, CDR2 SYDVKM. CDR3 sequence reads: CASSPDRGRRLLREQYF. Written as DNA, the CDR3 is TGTGCCAGCAGTCCAGACAGGGGTCGACGCCTTCTCCGGGAGCAGTACTTC.

The chain is built from TRBV5-1 and TRBJ2-7; TRBD1 agrees at 9 bases. V shed 4 bases and J 7 bases; nucleotides not matched to a gene: 6. The germline CDR1 and CDR2 sequences are SGHRS and YFSETQ. The CDR3 has 13 amino acids. CDR3 in DNA: TGCGCCAGCAGCGAACAGGGGGCGCTGGAGCAGTACTTC. Translated, it gives CASSEQGALEQYF.

The chain uses TRBV5-8 and TRBJ2-7, with D perhaps TRBD1 (7 bases). CDR3 length: 15 residues. V shed 1 base and J shed 0 bases, with 11 bases lying between them. In germline, CDR1 is SGHTS, CDR2 YDEGEE. CDR3 nucleotide sequence: TGTGCCAGCAGCTTGTCGGGGGACAGCTCCTACGAGCAGTACTTC. Translation: CASSLSGDSSYEQYF. The variable domain in full, with the rest retrieved from reference TRBV5-8 and TRBJ2-7, is EAGVTQSPTHLIKTRGQQATLRCSPISGHTSVYWYQQALGLGLQFLLWYDEGEERNRGNFPPRFSGRQFPNYSSELNVNALELEDSALYLCASSLSGDSSYEQYFGPGTRLTVT.

The chain has TRBV5-6 and TRBJ2-7; 7 positions agree with TRBD1. Germline CDR1 reads SGHDT; CDR2 reads YYEEEE. This CDR3 spans 14 amino acids. V trimming: 2 bases; J trimming: 1 base; junction bases outside the gene matches: 3. The CDR3 nucleotides are TGTGCCAGCAGCTTCCCAGGGGGTTCCTACGAGCAGTACTTC. Translated: CASSFPGGSYEQYF.

Here the CDR3 reads CASSDEGGASEQYF. CDR3 sequence (DNA): TGTGCCAGCAGTGATGAAGGGGGCGCGAGCGAGCAGTACTTC. The chain uses TRBV2 and TRBJ2-7; 7 positions agree with TRBD1. The CDR3 runs 14 residues. Trimming took 3 bases from V and 6 from J; bases not matched to a gene: 8. Germline CDR1 is SNHLY and CDR2 is FYNNEI.

The rearrangement uses TRBV5-1 and TRBJ1-6; D remains unclear. In germline, CDR1 is SGHRS, CDR2 YFSETQ. The CDR3 covers 14 residues. V dropped 0 bases and J dropped 7 bases, with 8 bases sitting between them. DNA of the CDR3: TGCGCCAGCAGCTTGGACAAGACAAATTCACCCCTCCACTTT. It translates to CASSLDKTNSPLHF.

The rearrangement uses TRBV28 and TRBJ1-1, with D possibly being TRBD1 (6 bases). Per the germline V gene, CDR1 is MDHEN and CDR2 is SYDVKM. V dropped 5 bases and J dropped 1 base, with 14 bases sitting between them. The CDR3 contains 15 residues. CDR3 bases: TGTGCCAGCAGTCTCCAGACAGGCCCGAACACTGAAGCTTTCTTT. Translating gives CASSLQTGPNTEAFF.

The rearrangement joins TRBV5-5 to TRBJ1-5; TRBD1 might be the D (5 bases). This CDR3 has 15 amino acids. Trimming removed 4 bases at V and 3 bases at J, with 14 bases between. Germline CDR1 and CDR2: SGHKS and YYEKEE (reference sequence). The DNA of the CDR3 is TGTGCCAGCAGCCCCGCAGGGACTTACAATCAGCCCCAGCATTTT. Its translation: CASSPAGTYNQPQHF. Full variable domain (remainder filled in from reference TRBV5-5 and TRBJ1-5): DAGVTQSPTHLIKTRGQQVTLRCSPISGHKSVSWYQQVLGQGPQFIFQYYEKEERGRGNFPDRFSARQFPNYSSELNVNALLLGDSALYLCASSPAGTYNQPQHFGDGTRLSIL.

This clone is deemed medium-sized. The chain links TRBV9 to TRBJ2-1; 8 bases are a match to TRBD1. The V and J ends lost 3 bases and 8 bases, in that order; junction bases with no gene match: 4. CDR3 length: 13 residues. Germline CDR1 SGDLS, CDR2 YYNGEE. The CDR3 sequence: CASSAARGHEQFF. The CDR3 nucleotides read TGTGCCAGCAGCGCTGCCAGGGGGCATGAGCAGTTCTTC. The complete variable domain, with remaining parts taken from reference TRBV9 and TRBJ2-1, reads DSGVTQTPKHLITATGQRVTLRCSPRSGDLSVYWYQQSLDQGLQFLIQYYNGEERAKGNILERFSAQQFPDLHSELNLSSLELGDSALYFCASSAARGHEQFFGPGTRLTVL.

This clone has just a few counts. This sequence joins TRBV7-9 and TRBJ1-1, with D perhaps TRBD1 (6 bases). The length of the CDR3 is 14 residues. Trimming took 6 bases from V and 1 from J, leaving 12 bases between them. Per germline, CDR1 SEHNR and CDR2 FQNEAQ (reference sequence). The CDR3 DNA is TGTGCCAGCAGGTTACAGGGTTGGAACACTGAAGCTTTCTTT. Protein product: CASRLQGWNTEAFF.

The chain uses TRBV29-1 and TRBJ2-1; 7 nucleotides match TRBD2. The V gene's germline CDR1 is SQVTM and CDR2 ANQGSEA. The CDR3 contains 15 residues. The V gene end was trimmed by 6 bases and the J gene end by 2 bases; junction bases not matched to a gene: 10. The chain's CDR3 is CSVSPGLPTYNEQFF. CDR3 DNA: TGCAGCGTATCGCCGGGACTACCTACCTACAATGAGCAGTTCTTC.